This entry describes one T cell receptor beta chain. Its antigen is not known. Amplified regions were TCR beta CDR3 sequences from RNA transcripts. TCR CDR3 underwent first-round RT-PCR with the HTBI primer set. Using its own MiXCR run on the multiplex PCR reads, TCRdb lists one record per CDR3 protein. This table has roughly 57,000 distinct CDR3 sequences, approximately 53% appearing once. Per germline, CDR1 GTSNPN and CDR2 SVGIG (reference sequence). The CDR3 runs 14 residues. J was trimmed by 8 bases and V by 3 bases; bases with no gene match: 5. The entry originates in a study of T cells in Graves' hyperthyroidism and ophthalmopathy. Study findings and constraints: Among thyroid clonotypes expanded above 0.001, most also appeared in blood.

Specimen: blood. The J gene is TRBJ1-4, the V gene TRBV30; 11 nucleotides agree with TRBD1. This receptor was identified in a woman aged 60-75 years with Graves' ophthalmopathy. CDR3 protein: CAWRGTGGGEKLFF. CDR3 nucleotide sequence: TGTGCCTGGAGAGGGACAGGGGGAGGCGAAAAACTGTTTTTT.